Listed here are 7 T cell receptor beta chains from one sample, sequenced in a study of Ad26.COV2.S vaccination and SARS-CoV-2 variants. Measured with immunoSEQ multiplex PCR; TCRdb has only the in-frame clones, and not every one. The top ten hold 2% to 2.5% of the sample, which has some 300,000 clones, 85% seen once. Specified treatment: about 20 received Ad26.COV2.S at low or high dose, single or two shots; about 5 received placebo; per-sample allocation not given. The samples were gathered on day 63 after the first injection of vaccine or placebo. Source: peripheral blood, taken in a trial of Ad26.COV2.S vaccine versus placebo. These receptors all come from a person between 18 and 59 years old who received the Ad26.COV2.S COVID-19 vaccine or a placebo.

The V and J genes are TRBV27 and TRBJ1-1, with 7 bases identical to TRBD1. Trimming took 5 bases from V and 3 from J; bases not matched to a gene: 9. Looked up from germline, CDR1 is MNHEY and CDR2 is SMNVEV (reference sequence). The CDR3 covers 15 residues. The CDR3 protein is CASSRTTGKYTEAFF. The CDR3, as DNA: TGTGCCAGCAGTCGTACGACAGGGAAGTACACTGAAGCTTTCTTT.

The chain joins TRBV5-1 to TRBJ1-1; D is unclear. CDR3 length: 18 residues. V was clipped by 3 bases and J by 6 bases, with 27 bases between them. The germline CDR1 and CDR2 sequences are SGHRS and YFSETQ. CDR3 bases: TGCGCCAGCAGCTCGCTTCCTCCCCTTCGGACGGGCGGTCCTGAAGCTTTCTTT. Its protein is CASSSLPPLRTGGPEAFF.

V gene TRBV27 combines with J gene TRBJ1-1; 8 bases agree with TRBD1. Germline V gene sequence: CDR1 MNHEY, CDR2 SMNVEV (reference sequence). The J segment lost 4 bases and the V segment lost 5 bases, leaving 9 bases of the junction unmatched. The CDR3 is 15 residues long. This chain's CDR3 is CASSGRTGIGTEAFF. For the CDR3, the DNA is TGTGCCAGCAGTGGGCGGACAGGGATTGGCACTGAAGCTTTCTTT.

The rearrangement uses TRBV7-2 and TRBJ1-2, with 7 bases aligning to TRBD1. V shed 3 bases, J shed 3 bases, and the junction held 4 bases outside the gene matches. The length of the CDR3 is 14 residues. CDR1 and CDR2 (germline): SGHTA, FQGNSA. The CDR3: CASSFLTGHYGYTF. CDR3 DNA sequence: TGTGCCAGCAGCTTTTTGACAGGGCACTATGGCTACACCTTC.

This clone was detected only a few times. The V call is TRBV4-2, the J call TRBJ1-3; the D gene is possibly TRBD1 (5 bases). The CDR3 consists of 15 residues. V lost 4 bases and J 0 bases, leaving 10 bases between the germline ends. Germline V gene sequence: CDR1 LGHNA, CDR2 YNFKEQ. The CDR3 DNA reads as TGTGCCAGCAGCCCACAGGCGAGCTCTGGAAACACCATATATTTT. It is translated as CASSPQASSGNTIYF.

This clone was found many times. The chain couples TRBV5-4 to TRBJ2-7; D possibly corresponds to TRBD2 (7 bases). Germline CDR1 SGHNT, CDR2 YYREEE (reference sequence). The CDR3 length is 15 residues. V was pared by 9 bases and J by 0 bases, with 19 bases between. The CDR3 is CATRLRGGSSYEQYF. DNA for the CDR3: TGTGCCACCAGACTAAGGGGGGGGAGCTCCTACGAGCAGTACTTC. Variable domain in full (rest from reference TRBV5-4 and TRBJ2-7): ETGVTQSPTHLIKTRGQQVTLRCSSQSGHNTVSWYQQALGQGPQFIFQYYREEENGRGNFPPRFSGLQFPNYSSELNVNALELDDSALYLCATRLRGGSSYEQYFGPGTRLTVT.

CDR3 amino acids: CASSMSGPGLRYGYTF. CDR3 in DNA: TGTGCCAGTAGTATGTCCGGACCGGGCCTTAGGTATGGCTACACCTTC. The chain uses TRBV19 and TRBJ1-2; D remains ambiguous. This CDR3 spans 16 amino acids. Germline V CDR1 and CDR2: LNHDA, SQIVND (reference sequence). The V gene lost 3 bases and the J gene lost 5 bases, with 19 bases spanning the gap.